These 32 T cell receptor beta chains were all obtained from the same sample, sequenced in a study of T cells in Graves' hyperthyroidism and ophthalmopathy. Amplification targeted TCR beta CDR3 regions from RNA transcripts. The TCR CDR3 was amplified in a first-round RT-PCR using the HTBI primer set. TCRdb re-called the multiplex PCR reads with MiXCR, one entry per CDR3 protein. The sample has roughly 250,000 distinct CDR3 sequences; 13% to 15% are singletons. The material sequenced was blood. The origin of the receptors is a woman aged 40-49 years with Graves' hyperthyroidism that later progressed to Graves' ophthalmopathy.

At least ten counts were recorded for this clonotype. J is TRBJ1-1 and V is TRBV28, with D unresolved. V shed 7 bases and J shed 4 bases, with 13 bases lying between them. The germline CDR1 and CDR2 sequences are MDHEN and SYDVKM. The CDR3 consists of 13 residues. CDR3 sequence reads: CASTSVVGTEAFF. Written as DNA, the CDR3 is TGTGCCAGCACCTCAGTCGTCGGCACTGAAGCTTTCTTT.

This clonotype has at least ten counts. The genes are TRBV28 and TRBJ1-1; D not resolved. This CDR3 has 13 residues. The V end lost 7 bases, the J end lost 11 bases, and 20 bases lay between the germline ends. The germline V gene has CDR1 MDHEN and CDR2 SYDVKM. The CDR3, as DNA: TGTGCCAGCACTCCCCCTGGGGTAGTCGGCGCTTTCTTT. Amino acid sequence: CASTPPGVVGAFF.

The gene calls are TRBV6-1 and TRBJ2-7; tentative D call: TRBD2 (6 bases). This CDR3 region has 15 residues. With 5 bases removed from V and 1 base from J, the gap between germline ends came to 15 bases. Germline lookup yields CDR1 MNHNS and CDR2 SASEGT. CDR3 in DNA: TGTGCCAGCAGTTACCGGGACTTTCAATCCTACGAGCAGTACTTC. This encodes CASSYRDFQSYEQYF.

This clonotype was seen a handful of times. The genes are TRBV19 and TRBJ2-1; D possibly corresponds to TRBD2 (7 bases). Deletions cut 3 bases from V and 9 bases from J, with 21 bases between. The CDR3 length is 16 residues. From germline, CDR1 is LNHDA and CDR2 SQIVND (reference sequence). The CDR3 DNA reads TGTGCCAGTAGTATGCTTAGGGGGAGGGCCAGGGGTGAGCAGTTCTTC. It is translated as CASSMLRGRARGEQFF.

There are many counts of this clonotype. V is TRBV4-1 and J is TRBJ2-1; D gene ambiguous. Germline V gene lookup returns CDR1 MGHRA and CDR2 YSYEKL. V was shortened by 0 bases and J by 0 bases, with 9 bases between the two germline ends. This CDR3 has 16 residues. The CDR3 loop is CASSQDLGTSYNEQFF. The CDR3 DNA is TGCGCCAGCAGCCAAGATCTCGGCACCTCCTACAATGAGCAGTTCTTC.

This clonotype is large within its sample. The genes are TRBV2 and TRBJ2-1, with 8 positions matching TRBD2. The germline CDR1 and CDR2 sequences are SNHLY and FYNNEI. The CDR3 has 17 residues. With 8 bases clipped from V and 6 bases from J, the junction kept 18 bases outside the gene matches. The CDR3, as DNA: TGTGCCAGCCTAACATACTCCATAGCGGGGATATCCAATGAGCAGTTCTTC. Its protein product is CASLTYSIAGISNEQFF.

Of note for this clonotype: With a much larger clone just one base away, this may be a read error. J is TRBJ2-2 and V is TRBV7-6, with D hard to call. This CDR3 is 13 amino acids long. From germline, CDR1 is SGHVS and CDR2 FNYEAQ. The CDR3 loop is CAGSLWSPGELFF. The DNA of the CDR3 is TGTGCCGGCAGCTTATGGTCGCCCGGGGAGCTGTTTTTT.

The chain joins TRBV28 to TRBJ1-4, with a tentative D call TRBD1 (5 bases). The V gene lost 7 bases and the J gene lost 4 bases, with 10 bases spanning the gap. The CDR3 length is 13 residues. Germline lookup yields CDR1 MDHEN and CDR2 SYDVKM. The CDR3 DNA reads as TGTGCCAGCAATGAGGGGTTTAATGAAAAACTGTTTTTT. Translation: CASNEGFNEKLFF.

The chain links TRBV30 to TRBJ1-5; no definite D call. From germline, CDR1 is GTSNPN and CDR2 SVGIG (reference sequence). This CDR3 contains 13 residues. Trimming pared 3 bases from V and 3 bases from J, leaving 9 bases between. The DNA for the CDR3 is TGTGCCTGGAGCCCCGGGCTCAATCAGCCCCAGCATTTT. Amino acid sequence: CAWSPGLNQPQHF.

This clonotype occurred once. This rearrangement joins TRBV20-1 to TRBJ2-1; 7 nucleotides line up with TRBD2. The trim removed 0 bases at V and 10 bases at J, leaving 12 bases unmatched. CDR3 length equals 15 residues. The germline V gene encodes CDR1 DFQATT and CDR2 SNEGSKA (reference sequence). The CDR3 loop is CSARDVAAGAREQFF. The CDR3, as DNA: TGCAGTGCTAGAGATGTGGCTGCGGGAGCACGGGAGCAGTTCTTC.

This clonotype appeared many times. The chain recombines TRBV19 with TRBJ2-1, with 10 bases aligning to TRBD1. This CDR3 is built from 16 residues. Trimming took 0 bases from V and 8 from J; bases not matched to a gene: 7. Germline CDR1 LNHDA, CDR2 SQIVND (reference sequence). As DNA, the CDR3 is TGTGCCAGTAGTATAGATATGGGACAGGGGCTCGATGAGCAGTTCTTC. Its protein is CASSIDMGQGLDEQFF. Combining the CDR3 with reference TRBV19 and TRBJ2-1 gives the whole variable domain DGGITQSPKYLFRKEGQNVTLSCEQNLNHDAMYWYRQDPGQGLRLIYYSQIVNDFQKGDIAEGYSVSREKKESFPLTVTSAQKNPTAFYLCASSIDMGQGLDEQFFGPGTRLTVL.

This clonotype was detected many times. The chain is built from TRBV24-1 and TRBJ2-1, with D uncertain. The CDR3 runs to 13 residues. The V end was cut by 5 bases, the J end by 10 bases, with 14 bases between. Per germline, CDR1 KGHDR and CDR2 SFDVKD. The CDR3 protein is CATSAIARNEQFF. The CDR3 DNA reads TGTGCCACCAGTGCAATTGCGCGGAACGAGCAGTTCTTC.

At least ten counts were recorded for this clonotype. The chain joins TRBV19 to TRBJ2-1, with D unclear. The ends were cut back, 0 bases at V and 3 bases at J, with 9 bases in the middle. This CDR3 spans 15 amino acids. The germline V gene has CDR1 LNHDA and CDR2 SQIVND (reference sequence). The CDR3 spells CASSIDLGSYNEQFF. As DNA, the CDR3 is TGTGCCAGTAGTATAGATCTGGGCAGCTACAATGAGCAGTTCTTC.

At least ten counts were recorded for this clonotype. The J gene is TRBJ1-5, the V gene TRBV5-6; 7 bases map to TRBD1. Germline CDR1 is SGHDT and CDR2 is YYEEEE. V shed 2 bases, J shed 0 bases, and the junction held 5 bases outside the gene matches. The CDR3 sequence is 16 residues long. CDR3 DNA: TGTGCCAGCAGCTTAGGAGGGGGCTATAGCAATCAGCCCCAGCATTTT. This encodes CASSLGGGYSNQPQHF.

This clonotype has at least ten counts. The CDR3 region has the DNA TGTGCCAGCAGCCTAGGACGACGCACCGGGGAGCTGTTTTTT. This gives the protein CASSLGRRTGELFF. This chain joins TRBV5-6 and TRBJ2-2; the D is unclear. Germline V gives CDR1 SGHDT, CDR2 YYEEEE. Trimming removed 4 bases at V and 4 bases at J, with 11 bases between. This CDR3 has 14 amino acids.

This clonotype appeared many times. CDR3 protein: CASRDSGTERGRQYF. The DNA of the CDR3 is TGTGCCAGCAGAGATTCCGGGACAGAGCGTGGCCGTCAGTACTTC. The chain links TRBV28 to TRBJ2-5; 7 bases line up with TRBD1. Germline CDR1 MDHEN, CDR2 SYDVKM. Unmatched junction bases numbered 18, after V lost 6 bases and J lost 11 bases. The CDR3 is 15 residues long.

This clonotype was seen ten or more times. The V and J genes are TRBV5-5 and TRBJ2-7; tentatively, D is TRBD1 or TRBD2 (5 bases each). Per germline, CDR1 SGHKS and CDR2 YYEKEE (reference sequence). The CDR3 is 14 residues long. V was trimmed by 5 bases and J by 2 bases, leaving 14 bases between them. CDR3 sequence: CASSIGRGAYEQYF. In DNA form, the CDR3 reads TGTGCCAGCAGTATCGGACGGGGCGCCTACGAGCAGTACTTC.

Many counts were recorded for this clonotype. The DNA for the CDR3 is TGTGCCAGCACTCTAGAAGGGGAATGGGATCAGCCCCAGCATTTT. Protein product: CASTLEGEWDQPQHF. V and J are TRBV28 and TRBJ1-5, with TRBD1 as a possible D gene (5 bases). Germline V lookup: CDR1 MDHEN, CDR2 SYDVKM. Trimming left V 7 bases short and J 5 bases short, with 18 bases between. The CDR3 runs to 15 residues.

On this clonotype itself: A junction boundary mismatches the germline segment, possibly from a read error. This chain joins TRBV11-2 and TRBJ2-5; 7 positions agree with TRBD1. Germline V CDR1 and CDR2: SGHAT, FQNNGV. This CDR3 comprises 14 residues. Here the CDR3 DNA reads TGTGCTAGCAGCAGGGGACAGAGCCAAGAGACCCAGTACTTC. It yields the protein CASSRGQSQETQYF.

This clonotype was observed at least ten times. The chain uses TRBV6-1 and TRBJ1-5; 9 positions agree with TRBD1. J was trimmed by 4 bases and V by 8 bases; bases with no gene match: 9. CDR1 and CDR2 (germline): MNHNS, SASEGT. There are 15 residues in the CDR3. The CDR3: CASGSRDRVNQPQHF. In DNA, the CDR3 is TGTGCCAGCGGGTCCCGGGACAGGGTAAATCAGCCCCAGCATTTT.

This clonotype came up many times. This chain joins TRBV6-2 or TRBV6-3 and TRBJ2-5; D not certain. CDR3 size: 11 residues. Germline V gene sequence: CDR1 MNHEY, CDR2 SVGEGT. V lost 3 bases, J lost 5 bases, and 4 bases lay in between. The CDR3 nucleotides read TGTGCCAGCAGTTATTATGAGACCCAGTACTTC. Protein sequence: CASSYYETQYF.

This chain joins TRBV6-5 and TRBJ2-3; D call uncertain. CDR3 length: 15 amino acids. V was shortened by 2 bases and J by 2 bases, with 11 bases between the two germline ends. Per germline, CDR1 MNHEY and CDR2 SVGAGI. In nucleotides, the CDR3 is TGTGCCAGCAGTTACCGGGCATACCACACAGATACGCAGTATTTT. Translating gives CASSYRAYHTDTQYF.

The table lists this clonotype with many counts. The chain couples TRBV5-1 to TRBJ2-2, with 11 nucleotides matching TRBD2. The CDR3 consists of 16 residues. V lost 0 bases to trimming and J lost 4 bases; unmatched junction nucleotides: 2. CDR1 SGHRS and CDR2 YFSETQ come from the germline V gene. In nucleotides, the CDR3 is TGCGCCAGCAGCTTGGCTACTAGCGGGAGCACCGGGGAGCTGTTTTTT. It encodes CASSLATSGSTGELFF.

The V and J genes are TRBV12-3 or TRBV12-4 and TRBJ2-3, with D unclear. Trimming pared 3 bases from V and 0 bases from J, leaving 4 bases between. This CDR3 has 13 residues. In DNA form, the CDR3 reads TGTGCCAGCAGTTTCGTGAGCACAGATACGCAGTATTTT. Protein: CASSFVSTDTQYF.

This clonotype has ten or more counts. The chain has TRBV11-2 and TRBJ2-1, with unresolved D. The CDR3 runs 15 residues. V shed 8 bases and J shed 8 bases, with 22 bases lying between them. Germline CDR1 is SGHAT and CDR2 is FQNNGV. Written as DNA, the CDR3 is TGTGCCAGCCGCGGCGCTAGGATGCAGACCTATGAGCAGTTCTTC. Translating gives CASRGARMQTYEQFF.

The chain couples TRBV20-1 to TRBJ1-1; D is possibly TRBD1 (5 bases). Looked up from germline, CDR1 is DFQATT and CDR2 is SNEGSKA (reference sequence). The CDR3 spans 13 residues. CDR3 DNA: TGCAGAGCCTTAGCGACAGTCAACACTGAAGCTTTCTTT. Translated, it gives CRALATVNTEAFF.

This clonotype was counted ten times or more. The rearrangement links TRBV28 to TRBJ1-5; D is uncertain. The V end was cut by 1 base, the J end by 3 bases, with 19 bases between. Germline V gene lookup returns CDR1 MDHEN and CDR2 SYDVKM. This CDR3 contains 18 residues. CDR3 coding DNA: TGTGCCAGCAGTTTATTTTTGAGAACTGATTATAACAATCAGCCCCAGCATTTT. As protein: CASSLFLRTDYNNQPQHF.

The J gene is TRBJ1-6, the V gene TRBV12-5; D is undetermined. Germline lookup yields CDR1 LGHNT and CDR2 FRNRAP. The CDR3 runs to 12 residues. Deletions cut 7 bases from V and 14 bases from J, with 15 bases between. DNA for the CDR3: TGTGCTAGTGCTCCGGGCAGTGTGGCCCTCCACTTT. Protein product: CASAPGSVALHF.

The chain recombines TRBV7-8 with TRBJ2-5; 7 bases map to TRBD2. This CDR3 is built from 16 residues. The junction had 18 bases not matched to a gene; V was cut back by 2 bases and J by 12 bases. Germline CDR1 is SGHVS and CDR2 is FQNEAQ. The CDR3 is CASSLTETVRGGGEYF. The CDR3 bases are TGTGCCAGCAGCTTAACGGAGACAGTGCGGGGTGGGGGGGAGTACTTC.

This clonotype has only a few counts. Its ends do not fully match the called genes, so a read error is possible. The chain combines TRBV2 with TRBJ1-5, with D perhaps matching TRBD1 (5 bases). Germline CDR1 reads SNHLY; CDR2 reads FYNNEI. The CDR3 sequence is 13 residues long. CDR3 coding DNA: TGTGCCAGCAGAGACAGCACCAATCAGCCCCGGCATTTT. Translating it yields CASRDSTNQPRHF.

At least ten counts were recorded for this clonotype. The chain combines TRBV11-2 with TRBJ2-7; TRBD1 might be the D (6 bases). CDR3 length: 15 amino acids. V was pared by 1 base and J by 3 bases, with 13 bases between. CDR1 SGHAT and CDR2 FQNNGV come from the germline V gene. The CDR3 region has the DNA TGTGCCAGCAGCTTAGCGGGACAACGAGGCTACGAGCAGTACTTC. This encodes CASSLAGQRGYEQYF.

A few counts support this clonotype. Germline is not matched at one junction end, which may reflect a read error. This chain connects TRBV3-1 to TRBJ2-1, with 7 bases matching TRBD2. Germline CDR1 reads LGHDT; CDR2 reads YNNKEL (reference sequence). The CDR3 length is 18 residues. This CDR3 reads CAGSQVLQSSGLYNEQFF. The DNA of the CDR3 is TGTGCCGGCAGCCAAGTTCTGCAGTCTAGCGGACTATACAATGAGCAGTTCTTC.